The rows below give T cell receptor beta chains drawn from one sample of a study of shared clonotypes between healthy human individuals. Assay: immunoSEQ multiplex PCR; the TCRdb copy retains only in-frame clones and omits some. This sample yields around 700,000 clones, of which approximately 90% are seen a single time; 24% belongs to the top ten. Sequencing was carried out using naive CD8+ T cells sorted from blood. These receptors all stem from a man aged 25-45 years in good health. Each CDR3 is given with its conserved first and last residue. A D gene is named only where the DNA matches it firmly. A clone size is listed for some rows: how often the clone was seen (once, few, many), or a class if it is expanded.

V: TRBV11-2
size: -
J: TRBJ1-5
D: -
length: 15
DNA: TGTGCCAGCACTGGGACACCTTATAGCAATCAGCCCCAGCATTTT
CDR3: CASTGTPYSNQPQHF

V: TRBV9
size: -
J: TRBJ2-7
D: -
length: 15
DNA: TGTGCCAGCAGCGCTTCAGAGAGTTCTAACTACGAGCAGTACTTC
CDR3: CASSASESSNYEQYF

V: TRBV6-1
size: once
J: TRBJ1-4
D: -
length: 14
DNA: TGTGCCAGCAGTGAAGATCCAGGGAGTGAAAAACTGTTTTTT
CDR3: CASSEDPGSEKLFF

V: TRBV5-8
size: -
J: TRBJ2-3
D: TRBD1
length: 17
DNA: TGTGCCAGCAGCATAGGACAGGGGGCCGTCCCCACAGATACGCAGTATTTT
CDR3: CASSIGQGAVPTDTQYF

V: TRBV2
size: once
J: TRBJ1-5
D: TRBD1
length: 17
DNA: TGTGCCAGCAGTGATATAGGGGACAGGGGAGGCAATCAGCCCCAGCATTTT
CDR3: CASSDIGDRGGNQPQHF

V: TRBV5-6
size: -
J: TRBJ1-3
D: -
length: 15
DNA: TGTGCCAGCAGCCCCCAAGGGGGCTCTGGAAACACCATATATTTT
CDR3: CASSPQGGSGNTIYF

V: TRBV10-1
size: -
J: TRBJ2-3
D: TRBD2
length: 17
DNA: TGCGCCAGCAGTGACATCCCCATAGGACTAGCGGGAGATACGCAGTATTTT
CDR3: CASSDIPIGLAGDTQYF

V: TRBV27
size: -
J: TRBJ2-7
D: TRBD1
length: 16
DNA: TGTGCCAGCAGCCCATTTTTGGGGACAGGCCACCACGAGCAGTACTTC
CDR3: CASSPFLGTGHHEQYF

V: TRBV6-5
size: -
J: TRBJ2-5
D: TRBD2
length: 14
DNA: TGTGCCAGCGCCCGGGGGCGGGAGGGGGAGACCCAGTACTTC
CDR3: CASARGREGETQYF

V: TRBV4-3
size: once
J: TRBJ2-7
D: -
length: 15
DNA: TGCGCCAGCAGCCCGTATTCCTCAGGAGTCTACGAGCAGTACTTC
CDR3: CASSPYSSGVYEQYF

V: TRBV6-1
size: once
J: TRBJ2-7
D: -
length: 15
DNA: TGTGCCAGCAGTGGCCTTGCAGGGGATCCCTACGAGCAGTACTTC
CDR3: CASSGLAGDPYEQYF

V: TRBV2
size: -
J: TRBJ2-7
D: -
length: 12
DNA: TGTGCCAGCAAGGGGCAGATCTACGAGCAGTACTTC
CDR3: CASKGQIYEQYF

V: TRBV11-2
size: -
J: TRBJ2-7
D: TRBD2
length: 16
DNA: TGTGCCAGCAGCCCGACAGCGGGAGGACCAGCCTACGAGCAGTACTTC
CDR3: CASSPTAGGPAYEQYF

V: TRBV28
size: once
J: TRBJ2-2
D: TRBD2
length: 18
DNA: TGTGCCAGCAGTTTCTTGAAGAGCGGGAGATTACGCACCGGGGAGCTGTTTTTT
CDR3: CASSFLKSGRLRTGELFF

V: TRBV14
size: -
J: TRBJ1-1
D: -
length: 14
DNA: TGTGCCAGCAGCAAGACGAGCCTATACACTGAAGCTTTCTTT
CDR3: CASSKTSLYTEAFF

V: TRBV19
size: -
J: TRBJ2-7
D: -
length: 13
DNA: TGTGCCAGTAGTATCGGGCCGACCTACGAGCAGTACTTC
CDR3: CASSIGPTYEQYF

V: TRBV27
size: -
J: TRBJ1-1
D: -
length: 11
DNA: TGTGCCAGCAGGCGCAGGGGTGAAGCTTTCTTT
CDR3: CASRRRGEAFF

V: TRBV11-1
size: -
J: TRBJ2-7
D: TRBD1
length: 16
DNA: TGTGCCAGCAGCCTATGGGCCGGGACAGGGGACTACGAGCAGTACTTC
CDR3: CASSLWAGTGDYEQYF

V: TRBV27
size: once
J: TRBJ2-2
D: TRBD1
length: 17
DNA: TGTGCCAGCAGTTTCCTCGGACAGGCGGCGAACACCGGGGAGCTGTTTTTT
CDR3: CASSFLGQAANTGELFF

V: TRBV5-4
size: -
J: TRBJ2-5
D: -
length: 14
DNA: TGTGCCAGCAGCTTGAATGGGGTACAAGAGACCCAGTACTTC
CDR3: CASSLNGVQETQYF

V: TRBV7-6
size: -
J: TRBJ2-7
D: TRBD1
length: 16
DNA: TGTGCCAGCAGCTTAGAGTCCGGGACAGGGGTGGGCGAGCAGTACTTC
CDR3: CASSLESGTGVGEQYF

V: TRBV6-5
size: -
J: TRBJ1-3
D: TRBD1
length: 12
DNA: TGTGCCACAAGGGGACAGAGAAACACCATATATTTT
CDR3: CATRGQRNTIYF

V: TRBV7-8
size: -
J: TRBJ1-1
D: -
length: 13
DNA: TGTGCCAGCAGCTTGCGGACAGCCACTGAAGCTTTCTTT
CDR3: CASSLRTATEAFF

V: TRBV9
size: -
J: TRBJ1-2
D: -
length: 15
DNA: TGTGCCAGCAGCGTAGGAGGGGGAGCTAACTATGGCTACACCTTC
CDR3: CASSVGGGANYGYTF

V: TRBV5-7
size: -
J: TRBJ2-7
D: -
length: 13
DNA: TGTGCCAGCAGCTTGGAAGGGGCAGGCGAGCAGTACTTC
CDR3: CASSLEGAGEQYF

V: TRBV2
size: once
J: TRBJ2-3
D: TRBD2
length: 16
DNA: TGTGCCAGCAGTGACGGACTAGCGGCGAGCACAGATACGCAGTATTTT
CDR3: CASSDGLAASTDTQYF

V: TRBV6-5
size: -
J: TRBJ1-1
D: -
length: 14
DNA: TGTGCCAGCAGCCCGGGCGATCTTATTACTGAAGCTTTCTTT
CDR3: CASSPGDLITEAFF

V: TRBV4-1
size: -
J: TRBJ2-5
D: TRBD2
length: 15
DNA: TGCGCCAGCAGCCAACATACTAGCGCTGGAGAGACCCAGTACTTC
CDR3: CASSQHTSAGETQYF

V: TRBV6-5
size: -
J: TRBJ2-1
D: TRBD2
length: 16
DNA: TGTGCCAGCAGTTACGACACAGCGGGGGCCTACAATGAGCAGTTCTTC
CDR3: CASSYDTAGAYNEQFF

V: TRBV7-2
size: -
J: TRBJ2-2
D: -
length: 13
DNA: TGTGCCAGCACCCAGCTCATATTCGGGGAGCTGTTTTTT
CDR3: CASTQLIFGELFF

V: TRBV4-1
size: -
J: TRBJ2-7
D: TRBD1
length: 15
DNA: TGCGCCAGCAGCCTGTCCGGGACAGCAACTTACGAGCAGTACTTC
CDR3: CASSLSGTATYEQYF

V: TRBV7-9
size: -
J: TRBJ2-7
D: -
length: 13
DNA: TGTGCCAGCAGCTTATACAGTTCCTACGAGCAGTACTTC
CDR3: CASSLYSSYEQYF

V: TRBV10-1
size: -
J: TRBJ1-4
D: -
length: 16
DNA: TGCGCCAGCAGGGGGGGGAGGTTCCAAACTAATGAAAAACTGTTTTTT
CDR3: CASRGGRFQTNEKLFF

V: TRBV6-1
size: -
J: TRBJ2-7
D: -
length: 14
DNA: TGTGCCTCGATGGCGGGGGCTGCCTCCTACGAGCAGTACTTC
CDR3: CASMAGAASYEQYF

V: TRBV7-6
size: -
J: TRBJ2-1
D: -
length: 16
DNA: TGTGCCAGCAGCTCCACCCGGGGGGCCGCTTACAATGAGCAGTTCTTC
CDR3: CASSSTRGAAYNEQFF

V: TRBV9
size: once
J: TRBJ2-3
D: -
length: 14
DNA: TGTGCCAGCAGCGAGGGGCTAGCTGCAGATACGCAGTATTTT
CDR3: CASSEGLAADTQYF

V: TRBV18
size: -
J: TRBJ1-1
D: -
length: 14
DNA: TGTGCCAGCTCAGCCGAGGGCATAGCCACTGAAGCTTTCTTT
CDR3: CASSAEGIATEAFF

V: TRBV7-9
size: -
J: TRBJ2-2
D: -
length: 12
DNA: TGTGCCAGCAGCCTGTGGGACGGGGAGCTGTTTTTT
CDR3: CASSLWDGELFF

V: TRBV11-2
size: -
J: TRBJ1-5
D: -
length: 15
DNA: TGTGCCAGCAGCTTAGTATCAGGGTACAATCAGCCCCAGCATTTT
CDR3: CASSLVSGYNQPQHF

V: TRBV7-2
size: -
J: TRBJ2-3
D: TRBD1
length: 16
DNA: TGTGCCAGCAGCCCAGGGGGCATATTTAGCACAGATACGCAGTATTTT
CDR3: CASSPGGIFSTDTQYF